The rows below give T cell receptor beta chains drawn from one sample of a study of CD8+CD57+ T cells in acquired aplastic anemia. TCRdb re-called the reads through MiXCR, storing one row per CDR3 protein. The data contain roughly 180,000 distinct CDR3 sequences, roughly 63% of them singletons. The sequenced sample consisted of sorted CD4+, CD8+, or CD8+CD57+ T cells (not recorded which) from PBMCs. The receptor set was obtained from a human donor with aplastic anemia. Each CDR3 is given with its conserved first and last residue. D genes are given only for firm matches. Size tells how often a clone was seen (once, few, many) or the class of an expanded clone, and some rows leave it out.

TRBJ2-7 | . | many | TRBV2 | CASSEWDYEQYF | TGTGCCAGCAGTGAATGGGATTACGAGCAGTACTTC
TRBJ2-3 | . | . | TRBV19 | CASIPLAVTSTDTQYF | TGTGCCAGCATCCCCTTAGCGGTTACTAGCACAGATACGCAGTATTTT
TRBJ2-7 | . | . | TRBV29-1 | CSVSIGLSYEQYF | TGCAGCGTTTCGATCGGGTTGTCGTACGAGCAGTACTTC
TRBJ2-3 | TRBD1 | . | TRBV2 | CASSRQGYSTDTQYF | TGTGCCAGCAGCCGACAGGGGTACAGCACAGATACGCAGTATTTT
TRBJ1-2 | . | few | TRBV9 | CASSLTQYGYTF | TGTGCCAGCAGCCTGACCCAGTATGGCTACACCTTC
TRBJ2-2 | . | many | TRBV11-3 | CASGEEQGGTGELFF | TGTGCCAGCGGGGAGGAGCAGGGGGGCACCGGGGAGCTGTTTTTT
TRBJ1-2 | . | few | TRBV15 | CATSREGYGYTF | TGTGCCACCAGCAGAGAGGGTTATGGCTACACCTTC
TRBJ2-5 | . | . | TRBV6-1 | CASMETSGRETQYF | TGTGCCAGCATGGAGACGTCGGGCCGAGAGACCCAGTACTTC
TRBJ2-4 | . | . | TRBV20-1 | CSARNPATSIQYF | TGCAGTGCTAGAAATCCCGCCACGAGCATTCAGTACTTC
TRBJ1-2 | . | . | TRBV20-1 | CSVGPAVHGYTF | TGCAGCGTTGGTCCGGCAGTTCATGGCTACACCTTC
TRBJ1-2 | . | . | TRBV29-1 | CSVRGGQSYGYTF | TGCAGCGTTCGGGGAGGACAGTCCTATGGCTACACCTTC
TRBJ1-2 | . | . | TRBV2 | CASKGGGYGYTF | TGTGCCAGCAAGGGGGGAGGCTATGGCTACACCTTC
TRBJ2-7 | TRBD1 | . | TRBV7-9 | CASSLQGNSYEQYF | TGTGCCAGCAGCCTACAGGGGAACTCCTACGAGCAGTACTTC
TRBJ2-1 | TRBD1 | many | TRBV2 | CASSRDRGASNEQFF | TGTGCCAGCAGCCGAGACAGGGGCGCGTCCAATGAGCAGTTCTTC
TRBJ2-7 | TRBD2 | . | TRBV2 | CASSQGLAGTYYEQYF | TGTGCCAGCAGCCAAGGGCTAGCGGGTACATATTACGAGCAGTACTTC
TRBJ2-5 | . | few | TRBV7-8 | CASSSRVAQETQYF | TGTGCCAGCAGCTCCCGGGTAGCACAAGAGACCCAGTACTTC
TRBJ1-2 | . | many | TRBV2 | CASSERGANRLNYGYTF | TGTGCCAGCAGTGAACGAGGGGCGAATCGCCTTAACTATGGCTACACCTTC
TRBJ2-5 | . | . | TRBV19 | CASSPDNGETQYF | TGTGCCAGTAGCCCTGACAACGGGGAGACCCAGTACTTC
TRBJ2-3 | . | . | TRBV29-1 | CSVDRVNTQYF | TGCAGCGTTGACAGGGTAAATACGCAGTATTTT
TRBJ2-3 | . | . | TRBV25-1 | CASSPPGGQPTDTQYF | TGTGCCAGCAGCCCCCCAGGCGGACAGCCCACAGATACGCAGTATTTT
TRBJ2-1 | TRBD2 | once | TRBV7-9 | CASSLALEAGARGEQFF | TGTGCCAGCAGCTTAGCGCTGGAGGCGGGAGCTAGGGGTGAACAGTTCTTC
TRBJ1-5 | TRBD1 | . | TRBV19 | CASSTQGRSNQPQHF | TGTGCCAGTAGTACACAGGGGCGTAGCAATCAGCCCCAGCATTTT
TRBJ1-1 | . | few | TRBV11-2 | CASSLGGAEVFF | TGTGCCAGCAGCTTGGGGGGAGCTGAAGTTTTCTTT
TRBJ2-3 | TRBD2 | many | TRBV15 | CATSREGLAGWDTQYF | TGTGCCACCAGCAGAGAGGGGCTAGCGGGTTGGGATACGCAGTATTTT
TRBJ1-2 | . | many | TRBV4-1 | CASSQDKGPAGGYTF | TGCGCCAGCAGCCAAGATAAGGGACCTGCTGGTGGCTACACCTTC
TRBJ1-5 | . | . | TRBV4-3 | CASSQDRIGWAQHF | TGCGCCAGCAGCCAAGATCGCATCGGGTGGGCCCAGCATTTT
TRBJ2-3 | . | . | TRBV13 | CASSLREVGVDTQYF | TGTGCCAGCAGCCTCCGTGAGGTGGGGGTGGATACGCAGTATTTT
TRBJ2-7 | . | many | TRBV20-1 | CSARGEGSSEVGEQYF | TGCAGTGCTAGAGGTGAGGGTAGCTCCGAAGTTGGGGAGCAGTACTTC
TRBJ2-1 | TRBD2 | many | TRBV9 | CASSVVLAGAYNEQFF | TGTGCCAGCAGCGTAGTTCTAGCGGGGGCCTACAATGAGCAGTTCTTC
TRBJ2-7 | . | . | TRBV11-3 | CASSLRTLRQYF | TGTGCCAGCAGCTTAAGGACCTTGCGGCAGTACTTC
TRBJ2-3 | TRBD2 | many | TRBV5-8 | CASSFYSGGNTDTQYF | TGTGCCAGCAGCTTTTATAGCGGGGGGAATACAGATACGCAGTATTTT
TRBJ1-4 | . | . | TRBV11-2 | CASSLEYGEKLFF | TGTGCCAGCAGCTTAGAGTACGGGGAAAAACTGTTTTTT
TRBJ2-7 | . | . | TRBV5-1 | CASSLDQGPSYEQYF | TGCGCCAGCAGCTTGGACCAGGGCCCTTCCTACGAGCAGTACTTC
TRBJ1-1 | . | . | TRBV12-3/TRBV12-4 | CASSLSGRNEAFF | TGTGCCAGCAGTTTGTCAGGGAGGAATGAAGCTTTCTTT
TRBJ2-1 | TRBD1 | . | TRBV24-1 | CATSDQGRGRLDEQFF | TGTGCCACCAGTGATCAGGGCAGGGGGCGCCTCGATGAGCAGTTCTTC
TRBJ2-7 | TRBD2 | . | TRBV3-1 | CASSVGLAGALSLSYEQYF | TGTGCCAGCAGCGTCGGACTAGCGGGGGCCCTCTCTCTCTCCTACGAGCAGTACTTC
TRBJ2-7 | . | . | TRBV5-4 | CASSLAGRYEQYF | TGTGCCAGCAGCTTGGCCGGGCGCTACGAGCAGTACTTC
TRBJ2-1 | TRBD1 | . | TRBV20-1 | CSASPTGNNEQFF | TGCAGTGCTAGTCCGACAGGGAACAATGAGCAGTTCTTC
TRBJ2-1 | . | . | TRBV7-3 | CASSLAPNRAASYNEQFF | TGTGCCAGCAGCTTAGCCCCAAATCGGGCAGCCTCCTACAATGAGCAGTTCTTC
TRBJ1-1 | . | . | TRBV5-1 | CASSDRGGEAFF | TGCGCCAGCAGCGATCGGGGGGGTGAAGCTTTCTTT
TRBJ1-2 | TRBD1 | . | TRBV25-1 | CASSQTSTGVYGYTF | TGTGCCAGCAGCCAAACGTCGACAGGGGTCTATGGCTACACCTTC
TRBJ2-5 | TRBD2 | . | TRBV2 | CAYKAGGLETQYF | TGCGCTTATAAGGCGGGAGGGCTTGAGACCCAGTACTTC
TRBJ1-2 | . | many | TRBV12-3/TRBV12-4 | CASSLVGGWNGYTF | TGTGCCAGCAGTCTGGTGGGGGGGTGGAATGGCTACACCTTC
TRBJ2-7 | TRBD2 | . | TRBV7-6 | CASSLGGGGAYEQYF | TGTGCCAGCAGCTTAGGTGGCGGGGGGGCCTACGAGCAGTACTTC
TRBJ2-1 | . | . | TRBV20-1 | CSARDLALPIFAEQFF | TGCAGTGCTAGAGATTTAGCTTTACCCATCTTTGCAGAGCAGTTCTTC
TRBJ2-7 | . | . | TRBV11-3 | CAISGEYSYEQYF | TGTGCCATCAGTGGTGAATACTCCTACGAGCAGTACTTC
TRBJ1-2 | TRBD1 | few | TRBV27 | CASRTGLNYGYTF | TGTGCCAGCCGGACAGGGTTAAACTATGGCTACACCTTC
TRBJ1-4 | . | many | TRBV5-1 | CASSSPGTDNEKLFF | TGCGCCAGCAGCTCTCCCGGGACGGACAATGAAAAACTGTTTTTT
TRBJ1-3 | TRBD1 | . | TRBV10-3 | CAISESGTGTGNTIYF | TGTGCCATCAGTGAGTCAGGGACAGGGACTGGAAACACCATATATTTT
TRBJ2-7 | TRBD2 | few | TRBV2 | CASKGGGAEEQYF | TGTGCCAGCAAGGGCGGGGGGGCTGAAGAGCAGTACTTC
TRBJ1-1 | . | . | TRBV19 | CASRNPGFTEAFF | TGTGCCAGTAGGAACCCAGGGTTCACTGAAGCTTTCTTT
TRBJ2-1 | TRBD2 | . | TRBV7-2 | CASSLERLAGGNEQFF | TGTGCCAGCAGCTTGGAGCGACTAGCGGGAGGGAATGAGCAGTTCTTC
TRBJ1-2 | . | . | TRBV29-1 | CSVTTGANYGYTF | TGCAGCGTAACGACAGGAGCTAACTATGGCTACACCTTC
TRBJ2-1 | TRBD2 | . | TRBV7-9 | CASSSPSGAYNEQFF | TGTGCCAGCAGCTCTCCTAGCGGGGCATACAATGAGCAGTTCTTC